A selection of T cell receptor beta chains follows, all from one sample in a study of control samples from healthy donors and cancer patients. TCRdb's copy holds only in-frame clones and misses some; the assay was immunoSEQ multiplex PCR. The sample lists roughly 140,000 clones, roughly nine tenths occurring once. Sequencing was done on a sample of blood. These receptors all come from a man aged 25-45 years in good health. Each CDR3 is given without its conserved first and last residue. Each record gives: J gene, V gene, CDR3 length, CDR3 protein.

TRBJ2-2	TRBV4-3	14	ASSQGSGRAPGELF
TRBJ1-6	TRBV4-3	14	ASSQDRESANSPLH
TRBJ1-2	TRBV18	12	ASSRGAANYGYT
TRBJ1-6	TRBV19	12	ASSPQRYNSPLH
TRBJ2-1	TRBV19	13	ASSIGAGGHNEQF
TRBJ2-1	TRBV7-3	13	ASSLTREIGNEQF
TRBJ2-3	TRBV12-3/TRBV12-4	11	ASSYRGPDTQY
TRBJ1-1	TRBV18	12	ASSSGLRNTEAF
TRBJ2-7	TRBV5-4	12	ASSLVGRSYEQY
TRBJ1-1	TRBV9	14	ASSANQRQGDTEAF
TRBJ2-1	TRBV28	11	ASSLWGVNEQF
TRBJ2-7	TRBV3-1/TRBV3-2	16	ASSQDKASGSFVAEQY
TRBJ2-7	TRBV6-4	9	ARNRGHEQY
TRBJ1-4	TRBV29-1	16	SVLGRGNREPRNEKLF
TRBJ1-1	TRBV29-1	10	SVDRENTEAF
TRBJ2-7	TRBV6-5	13	ASSYQTGRENEQY
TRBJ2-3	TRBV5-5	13	ASSHASASTDTQY
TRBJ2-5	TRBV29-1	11	SVGQGVSETQY
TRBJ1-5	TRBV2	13	ASSPTRQNNQPQH
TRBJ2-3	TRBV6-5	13	ASTPGGVGTDTQY
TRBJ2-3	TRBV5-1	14	ASSLVSGGLTDTQY
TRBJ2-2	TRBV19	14	ASSIVELSGTGELF
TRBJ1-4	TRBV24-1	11	ATSSRGSEKLF
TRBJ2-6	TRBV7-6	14	ASSQVSPSGANVLT
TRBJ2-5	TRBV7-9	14	ASSSGTSGGIETQY
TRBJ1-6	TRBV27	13	ASSLSGSNNSPLH
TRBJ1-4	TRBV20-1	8	SARGEKLF
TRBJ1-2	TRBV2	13	ASVAFGSGDYGYT
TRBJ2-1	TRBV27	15	ASSSPKRGGSYNEQF
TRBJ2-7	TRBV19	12	ASSTGQGSYEQY
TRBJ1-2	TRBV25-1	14	ASSEFSGEANYGYT
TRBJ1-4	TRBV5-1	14	ASSLGGVGTNEKLF
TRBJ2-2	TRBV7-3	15	ASTNRTSGAEHRGAV
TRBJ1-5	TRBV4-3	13	ASSQDALSNQPQH
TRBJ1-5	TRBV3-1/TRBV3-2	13	ASSLGVQYNQPQH
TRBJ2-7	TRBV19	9	ATTAGGGQY
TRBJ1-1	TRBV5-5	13	ASSLGRTGVTEAF
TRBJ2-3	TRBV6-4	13	ASSDSQGAGDTQY
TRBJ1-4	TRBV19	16	ASSVSPVGWATNEKLF
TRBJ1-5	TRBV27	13	ASRPGGAGNQPQH
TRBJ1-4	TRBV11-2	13	ASSLRGTTNEKLF
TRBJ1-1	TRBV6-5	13	ASSYSFIMNTEAF